Sequencing of this T cell receptor (beta chain) was carried out in a study of vaccination effects on CD4 cells after COVID-19. Study as a whole: After the second dose, samples were taken at median day 72. Findings and caveats of the study: Healthy vaccine recipients' vaccine-induced clones were almost all SARS-CoV-2 mono-reactive. The study, lacking early post-infection timepoints, had few convalescent patients.

Method: immunoSEQ multiplex PCR; TCRdb's copy keeps in-frame clones and lacks some. The sample consists of more than 8,500 clones, about 80% of them appearing once. This clone was found once. Its antigen is not identified. The CDR3 covers 14 residues. The V end was cut by 4 bases, the J end by 9 bases, with 16 bases between. Looked up from germline, CDR1 is SGHTA and CDR2 is FQGNSA. Culture lasted about 10 days before CD4+ T cell isolation. Participants completed two doses of the BNT162b2 or mRNA-1273 vaccine. The chain combines TRBV7-2 with TRBJ1-5, with D possibly matching TRBD1 (5 bases). The clonotype was recovered from a human donor who received a COVID-19 vaccine. The sequencing used CD4+ T cells from PBMCs cultured without peptide, collected after COVID-19 vaccination. This CDR3 reads CASSSAGGGWPQHF. CDR3 sequence (DNA): TGTGCCAGCAGCTCCGCCGGCGGGGGTTGGCCCCAGCATTTT. The full variable domain, completed using reference TRBV7-2 and TRBJ1-5, is GAGVSQSPSNKVTEKGKDVELRCDPISGHTALYWYRQSLGQGLEFLIYFQGNSAPDKSGLPSDRFSAERTGGSVSTLTIQRTQQEDSAVYLCASSSAGGGWPQHFGDGTRLSIL.